This TCR beta chain was observed in a study of blood T cells in healthy people across ages. Notes on this clonotype: One end of the junction is discordant with germline, which a read error may explain.

For the second PCR, which ran for about 6 to 12 cycles, a sample-barcoded 5' primer and a J-beta primer mix were used. TCRdb recomputed calls from the 5' RACE reads with MiXCR, one row per CDR3 protein. The sample has about 840,000 distinct CDR3 sequences, around 29% seen once. This CDR3 is built from 12 residues. Germline V gives CDR1 SEHNR, CDR2 FQNEAQ (reference sequence). The data were also submitted as part of a second study, on T cells of mothers and their children.

This rearrangement joins TRBV7-9 to TRBJ1-2; D is ambiguous. This sequence was found in a woman aged 40 to 50 in good health. Sequenced material: blood. Written as DNA, the CDR3 is TGTGCCAGCAGCCCCTTAGACTATTGCTACACCTTC. Its translation is CASSPLDYCYTF.